The 28 T cell receptor beta chains below were found in one sample sequenced in a study of blood T cells in healthy people across ages. A J-beta primer mix and a sample-barcoded 5' primer were used in a second PCR of roughly 6 to 11 cycles. TCRdb processed the 5' RACE reads anew with MiXCR; each CDR3 protein has one entry. There are roughly 410,000 distinct CDR3 sequences in the sample; about 52% occur only once, and over 40% lies in the top ten. Specimen: blood. The receptors originated from a man in his sixties in good health.

The genes are TRBV21-1 and TRBJ1-2; TRBD1, the D gene given by the table, was not confirmed from the DNA. TRBV21-1 is shown as a pseudogene. This CDR3 has 14 residues. The CDR3 spells CASSNRGRDYGYTF. The CDR3, as DNA: TGTGCCAGCAGCAATAGGGGGCGGGACTATGGCTACACCTTC.

This chain connects TRBV29-1 to TRBJ2-5, with TRBD1 matching over 7 bases. Looked up from germline, CDR1 is SQVTM and CDR2 is ANQGSEA. After removal of 7 bases from V and 1 base from J, the junction contained 6 bases not matched to a gene. This CDR3 has 13 residues. The CDR3 DNA reads TGCAGCGGGAGTTCAGGGGGCCAAGAGACCCAGTACTTC. It yields the protein CSGSSGGQETQYF.

V is TRBV4-3 and J is TRBJ2-5; D is perhaps TRBD1 or TRBD2 (6 bases each). This CDR3 region has 15 residues. With 3 bases removed from V and 5 bases from J, the gap between germline ends came to 16 bases. Germline lookup yields CDR1 LGHNA and CDR2 YSLEER. The CDR3 reads CASSHLGGRGETQYF. The CDR3 nucleotides are TGCGCCAGCAGCCATTTAGGGGGGAGAGGGGAGACCCAGTACTTC.

In this sample, this clonotype turned up once. V gene TRBV3-1 combines with J gene TRBJ1-2; 8 nucleotides match TRBD1. V lost 4 bases to trimming and J lost 9 bases; unmatched junction nucleotides: 10. The germline gives CDR1 LGHDT, CDR2 YNNKEL (reference sequence). This CDR3 contains 14 residues. The CDR3 loop is CASSRGQGARSYTF. In DNA form, the CDR3 reads TGTGCCAGCAGCCGCGGGCAGGGGGCGCGGAGCTACACCTTC. The whole variable domain, filled in from reference TRBV3-1 and TRBJ1-2, reads DTAVSQTPKYLVTQMGNDKSIKCEQNLGHDTMYWYKQDSKKFLKIMFSYNNKELIINETVPNRFSPKSPDKAHLNLHINSLELGDSAVYFCASSRGQGARSYTFGSGTRLTVV.

This clonotype showed up just once. The gene calls are TRBV5-1 and TRBJ2-4; TRBD1 agrees at 8 bases. Trimming at V came to 2 bases and at J to 13 bases, leaving 11 bases not matched to a gene. This CDR3 has 14 residues. The germline V gene has CDR1 SGHRS and CDR2 YFSETQ. The CDR3 loop reads CASSFGRGHNEQYF. The CDR3 region has the DNA TGCGCCAGCAGCTTCGGCAGGGGGCACAATGAGCAGTACTTC.

The V gene is TRBV20-1, the J gene TRBJ2-7; 8 bases are shared with TRBD1. The J segment lost 0 bases and the V segment lost 5 bases, leaving 6 bases of the junction unmatched. The CDR3 is 14 residues long. Germline CDR1 is DFQATT and CDR2 is SNEGSKA (reference sequence). In DNA, the CDR3 is TGCAGTGCTTGGGTGGGACAGGCCTCCTACGAGCAGTACTTC. Protein product: CSAWVGQASYEQYF.

The V call is TRBV7-6, the J call TRBJ2-3; 9 nucleotides agree with TRBD2. Trimming took 5 bases from V and 4 from J; bases not matched to a gene: 10. Looked up from germline, CDR1 is SGHVS and CDR2 is FNYEAQ. This CDR3 is built from 16 residues. The chain's CDR3 is CASSPIAGVSADTQYF. The CDR3 DNA reads as TGTGCCAGCAGCCCGATAGCGGGAGTTAGCGCAGATACGCAGTATTTT.

The rearrangement links TRBV24-1 to TRBJ2-3; D is unclear. Deletions cut 3 bases from V and 2 bases from J, with 5 bases between. Looked up from germline, CDR1 is KGHDR and CDR2 is SFDVKD. CDR3 size: 13 residues. This CDR3 reads CATSDEPTDTQYF. The CDR3 DNA reads TGTGCCACCAGTGATGAACCCACAGATACGCAGTATTTT.

CDR3 loop: CASSVGSSGTSYNEQFF. The CDR3 DNA reads TGTGCCAGCAGCGTAGGAAGTAGCGGCACTTCCTACAATGAGCAGTTCTTC. This chain joins TRBV9 and TRBJ2-1, with D maybe TRBD2 (6 bases). This CDR3 has 17 amino acids. Germline V gene lookup returns CDR1 SGDLS and CDR2 YYNGEE. The V end lost 0 bases, the J end lost 1 base, and 14 bases lay between the germline ends.

In nucleotides, the CDR3 is TGTGCCAGCAGCCCAGGGAATGAAAAACTGTTTTTT. This codes for CASSPGNEKLFF. V usage is TRBV7-9 and J usage is TRBJ1-4; D may be TRBD1 (5 bases). The CDR3 is made up of 12 amino acids. Germline-derived CDR1 and CDR2 are SEHNR and FQNEAQ (reference sequence). V was clipped by 5 bases and J by 5 bases, with 6 bases between them.

The rearrangement links TRBV27 to TRBJ2-5, with 8 bases fitting TRBD2. CDR1 and CDR2 (germline): MNHEY, SMNVEV (reference sequence). CDR3 size: 13 residues. V shed 7 bases and J 3 bases; nucleotides not matched to a gene: 4. For the CDR3, the DNA is TGTGCCAGCAAACGGGGGGGGAAAGAGACCCAGTACTTC. Translation gives CASKRGGKETQYF.

The rearrangement joins TRBV5-5 to TRBJ2-3; TRBD1 might be the D (5 bases). The CDR3 consists of 13 residues. In germline, CDR1 is SGHKS, CDR2 YYEKEE (reference sequence). The V gene lost 2 bases and the J gene lost 4 bases, with 8 bases spanning the gap. For the CDR3, the DNA is TGTGCCAGCAGCTTACAGGTCGCAGATACGCAGTATTTT. This codes for CASSLQVADTQYF.

This chain connects TRBV7-8 to TRBJ2-7; D is tentatively TRBD1 or TRBD2 (5 bases each). CDR1 and CDR2 from the germline V gene are SGHVS and FQNEAQ. The CDR3 has 12 residues. Deletions cut 6 bases from V and 7 bases from J, with 13 bases between. DNA of the CDR3: TGTGCCAGCAGGGGACGGTACAATGAGCAGTACTTC. Residues: CASRGRYNEQYF.

About this clonotype itself: The junction shows a germline mismatch at one end, possibly a read error. V is TRBV5-6 and J is TRBJ2-1; D is perhaps TRBD1 or TRBD2 (6 bases each). Germline V lookup: CDR1 SGHDT, CDR2 YYEEEE. The CDR3 consists of 11 residues. In nucleotides, the CDR3 is TGTGCCAGCGGCTTAGGGGGGGAGCAGTTCTTC. Protein product: CASGLGGEQFF.

J is TRBJ2-5 and V is TRBV20-1, with TRBD1 matching over 9 bases. CDR3 size: 14 residues. V gave up 5 bases and J gave up 5 bases; unmatched junction bases: 9. Germline CDR1 DFQATT, CDR2 SNEGSKA (reference sequence). The CDR3 is CSAQGQGAQETQYF. Written as DNA, the CDR3 is TGCAGTGCTCAGGGACAGGGAGCGCAGGAGACCCAGTACTTC.

The chain is built from TRBV7-2 and TRBJ2-3, with TRBD2 identical over 7 bases. This CDR3 contains 16 residues. V gave up 1 base and J gave up 4 bases; unmatched junction bases: 8. Germline CDR1 reads SGHTA; CDR2 reads FQGNSA. Here the CDR3 DNA reads TGTGCCAGCAGCTTAGTCGGACGGGGGGTCGCAGATACGCAGTATTTT. It codes for CASSLVGRGVADTQYF.

This chain joins TRBV21-1 and TRBJ2-6. TRBV21-1 is shown as a pseudogene. This CDR3 has 17 amino acids. The CDR3 bases are TGTGCCAGCAGCAAACGACCAGGTAGCTCTGGGGCCAACGTCCTGACTTTC. This gives the protein CASSKRPGSSGANVLTF.

The chain combines TRBV29-1 with TRBJ2-2, with unresolved D. V dropped 5 bases and J dropped 0 bases, with 7 bases sitting between them. Germline CDR1 SQVTM, CDR2 ANQGSEA. The CDR3 extends over 13 amino acids. CDR3 sequence reads: CSVSVANTGELFF. In DNA, the CDR3 is TGCAGCGTTTCGGTTGCGAACACCGGGGAGCTGTTTTTT.

The chain combines TRBV7-8 with TRBJ1-2, with 8 bases matching TRBD1. The CDR3 extends over 17 amino acids. Losses at the gene ends were 8 bases for V and 8 bases for J; bases not matched to a gene: 22. Germline V gives CDR1 SGHVS, CDR2 FQNEAQ. The CDR3 DNA reads as TGTGCCAGCCTCCCCTCGCGCAGGGGGCGAAGAGGTTCGGGCTACACCTTC. This sequence encodes CASLPSRRGRRGSGYTF.

The chain uses TRBV5-1 and TRBJ2-3; 8 nucleotides match TRBD2. Germline V gene sequence: CDR1 SGHRS, CDR2 YFSETQ. The CDR3 runs to 16 residues. The V and J ends lost 3 bases and 6 bases, in that order; junction bases with no gene match: 12. For the CDR3, the DNA is TGCGCCAGCAGCTCGTTCCAGCGGGAGAGGCGGGATACGCAGTATTTT. Its translation: CASSSFQRERRDTQYF.

This chain uses TRBV2 with TRBJ2-2; D is perhaps TRBD1 (5 bases). Germline assignment: CDR1 SNHLY and CDR2 FYNNEI. This CDR3 is built from 14 residues. Trimming removed 5 bases from V and 1 base from J, with 8 bases in between. CDR3 loop: CASSPTVNTGELFF. Written as DNA, the CDR3 is TGTGCCAGCAGTCCGACAGTGAACACCGGGGAGCTGTTTTTT. The full variable domain, its missing parts supplied by reference TRBV2 and TRBJ2-2, is EPEVTQTPSHQVTQMGQEVILRCVPISNHLYFYWYRQILGQKVEFLVSFYNNEISEKSEIFDDQFSVERPDGSNFTLKIRSTKLEDSAMYFCASSPTVNTGELFFGEGSRLTVL.

Note on this clonotype: The junction departs from the called germline gene at one end, perhaps through a read error. This chain uses TRBV3-1 with TRBJ1-2, with D perhaps TRBD1 (5 bases). Germline V gene lookup returns CDR1 LGHDT and CDR2 YNNKEL (reference sequence). This CDR3 is built from 12 residues. In DNA, the CDR3 is TGTGCCGGCAGCCAAGGGACGGGGGGCTACACCTTC. Translating it yields CAGSQGTGGYTF.

This clonotype has a handful of counts. The chain links TRBV27 to TRBJ2-1, with D uncertain. Germline V gene lookup returns CDR1 MNHEY and CDR2 SMNVEV (reference sequence). CDR3 length: 15 residues. V lost 6 bases and J 7 bases, leaving 19 bases between the germline ends. CDR3 sequence (DNA): TGTGCCAGCAGGCCCCACCAAAATCGCCGAAATGAGCAGTTCTTC. Protein product: CASRPHQNRRNEQFF.

V usage is TRBV12-3 or TRBV12-4 and J usage is TRBJ1-2; 7 bases line up with TRBD1. J lost 7 bases, V lost 6 bases, and 8 bases had no gene match. This CDR3 spans 13 amino acids. In nucleotides, the CDR3 is TGTGCCAGCAGCGTCCAGGGGGTGGGTGGCTACACCTTC. It is translated as CASSVQGVGGYTF.

The chain carries TRBV12-3 or TRBV12-4 and TRBJ2-6, with D perhaps TRBD1 (6 bases). This CDR3 has 15 amino acids. V was cut by 3 bases and J by 2 bases, with 8 bases left in between. In DNA form, the CDR3 reads TGTGCCAGCAGTTTTTCAGGGGCTGGGGCCAACGTCCTGACTTTC. Translated, it gives CASSFSGAGANVLTF.

This clonotype was detected only once. CDR3 sequence: CASSLSGGRRSETQYF. In DNA form, the CDR3 reads TGTGCCAGCAGCCTTTCGGGGGGACGACGGTCAGAGACCCAGTACTTC. This sequence joins TRBV5-4 and TRBJ2-5, with 7 positions matching TRBD2. J lost 4 bases, V lost 4 bases, and 13 bases had no gene match. Germline assignment: CDR1 SGHNT and CDR2 YYREEE (reference sequence). The CDR3 has 16 residues.

A note on this clonotype: A read error is possible here, since a much larger clone lies one base away. The chain links TRBV20-1 to TRBJ2-1, with D uncertain. Trimming pared 6 bases from V and 4 bases from J, leaving 16 bases between. This CDR3 region has 14 residues. CDR1 DFQATT and CDR2 SNEGSKA come from the germline V gene (reference sequence). CDR3 sequence reads: CSAEFSVGYNEQFF. In DNA form, the CDR3 reads TGCAGTGCCGAGTTCAGTGTGGGGTACAATGAGCAGTTCTTC.

CDR3 nucleotide sequence: TGTGCCAGCAGTTCCGCACAGGGAAGGAATGAGCAGTTCTTC. Translated: CASSSAQGRNEQFF. This rearrangement joins TRBV6-5 to TRBJ2-1, with a possible D match to TRBD1 (6 bases). This CDR3 region has 14 residues. Trimming took off 4 bases at V and 7 bases at J, with 14 bases between the two ends. Germline CDR1 and CDR2: MNHEY and SVGAGI.